A single sample gave rise to the 26 T cell receptor beta chains below, sequenced in a study of blood T cell repertoires in COVID-19. Method: immunoSEQ multiplex PCR; TCRdb's copy keeps in-frame clones and lacks some. The sample lists about 200,000 clones, approximately 80% occurring once. The specimen was PBMCs or T cells enriched from blood (not recorded which). These receptors came from a middle-aged woman with acute COVID-19.

This clone came up a few times. This chain joins TRBV28 and TRBJ1-6, with D perhaps TRBD1 (6 bases). This CDR3 contains 13 residues. The ends were cut back, 5 bases at V and 10 bases at J, with 12 bases in the middle. Germline lookup yields CDR1 MDHEN and CDR2 SYDVKM. CDR3 protein: CASSPRGNSPLHF. The CDR3 nucleotides are TGTGCCAGCAGTCCAAGGGGGAACTCACCCCTCCACTTT.

The rearrangement links TRBV13 to TRBJ2-1, with 8 positions matching TRBD2. The V and J ends lost 5 bases and 5 bases, in that order; junction bases with no gene match: 14. Germline V CDR1 and CDR2: PRHDT, FYEKMQ (reference sequence). The CDR3 is 17 residues long. The CDR3 bases are TGTGCCAGCAGCCCTCCCGTCGGGACTAGAGTTCACAATGAGCAGTTCTTC. Translating gives CASSPPVGTRVHNEQFF.

This chain uses TRBV6-2 or TRBV6-3 with TRBJ1-1; 11 nucleotides match TRBD1. This CDR3 region has 16 residues. V lost 4 bases and J lost 3; bases outside the gene matches: 7. Germline V gives CDR1 MNHEY, CDR2 SVGEGT. CDR3 in DNA: TGTGCCAGCAGTTCCGGACAGGGGGCGCGACACACTGAAGCTTTCTTT. Its translation: CASSSGQGARHTEAFF.

This clone was recorded a few times. The chain recombines TRBV19 with TRBJ1-2; 7 nucleotides match TRBD1. Germline assignment: CDR1 LNHDA and CDR2 SQIVND (reference sequence). Trimming cost V 8 bases and J 4 bases; bases outside gene matches: 16. There are 16 residues in the CDR3. CDR3 amino acids: CASRTPWDSALYGYTF. In DNA form, the CDR3 reads TGTGCCAGTCGAACACCCTGGGACAGTGCCCTCTATGGCTACACCTTC.

The rearrangement joins TRBV18 to TRBJ1-5; 7 nucleotides align to TRBD1. With 3 bases clipped from V and 4 bases from J, the junction kept 6 bases outside the gene matches. The germline V gene encodes CDR1 KGHSH and CDR2 LQKENI. This CDR3 region has 15 residues. DNA of the CDR3: TGTGCCAGCTCACCCGACGGGACAGCAAATCAGCCCCAGCATTTT. It translates to CASSPDGTANQPQHF.

A remark on this clone: The sample has other DNA sequences that encode this CDR3 too. V and J are TRBV24-1 and TRBJ2-7, with TRBD2 matching 8 bases. V gave up 5 bases and J gave up 4 bases; unmatched junction bases: 6. Germline CDR1 KGHDR, CDR2 SFDVKD. This CDR3 is built from 14 residues. CDR3 protein: CATSVTGGSYEQYF. The CDR3 DNA reads TGTGCCACCAGTGTAACGGGAGGGTCGTACGAGCAGTACTTC.

Remarks on this clone: The sample has other DNA sequences that encode this CDR3 too. The chain links TRBV9 to TRBJ1-2; weak D call: TRBD1 (5 bases). The CDR3 is made up of 15 amino acids. The V end lost 0 bases, the J end lost 1 base, and 10 bases lay between the germline ends. Germline V gene sequence: CDR1 SGDLS, CDR2 YYNGEE. CDR3 DNA sequence: TGTGCCAGCAGCGTAGGTCAGGGAGGTAACTATGGCTACACCTTC. Protein: CASSVGQGGNYGYTF. The whole variable domain, filled in from reference TRBV9 and TRBJ1-2, reads DSGVTQTPKHLITATGQRVTLRCSPRSGDLSVYWYQQSLDQGLQFLIQYYNGEERAKGNILERFSAQQFPDLHSELNLSSLELGDSALYFCASSVGQGGNYGYTFGSGTRLTVV.

The chain is built from TRBV7-2 and TRBJ2-4; the D gene is possibly TRBD1 (6 bases). V dropped 6 bases and J dropped 0 bases, with 12 bases sitting between them. This CDR3 has 15 amino acids. CDR1 and CDR2 from the germline V gene are SGHTA and FQGNSA. CDR3 sequence reads: CASSLQGVAKNIQYF. CDR3 nucleotide sequence: TGTGCCAGCAGTCTACAGGGAGTAGCCAAAAACATTCAGTACTTC.

This clone was seen only once. The chain employs TRBV30 and TRBJ1-6; D might be TRBD1 (6 bases). V dropped 2 bases and J dropped 7 bases, with 9 bases sitting between them. CDR3 length equals 13 residues. The V gene's germline CDR1 is GTSNPN and CDR2 SVGIG (reference sequence). The CDR3 coding sequence is TGTGCCTGGAGTTCTACAGGGAATTCACCCCTCCACTTT. Translated, it gives CAWSSTGNSPLHF.

The V call is TRBV5-1, the J call TRBJ2-3; 7 nucleotides line up with TRBD1. The V segment lost 6 bases and the J segment 2 bases; nucleotides outside the gene matches: 3. This CDR3 contains 13 residues. CDR1 and CDR2 (germline): SGHRS, YFSETQ. The CDR3 coding sequence is TGCGCCAGCACGGACAGGAACACAGATACGCAGTATTTT. Protein: CASTDRNTDTQYF.

In nucleotides, the CDR3 is TGTGCCAGCAGCTTATGGACTGAGAACACCGGGGAGCTGTTTTTT. Translated: CASSLWTENTGELFF. This rearrangement joins TRBV7-8 to TRBJ2-2, with D possibly matching TRBD2 (5 bases). V was pared by 2 bases and J by 1 base, with 8 bases between. CDR1 and CDR2 (germline): SGHVS, FQNEAQ. This CDR3 has 15 residues.

The chain recombines TRBV28 with TRBJ2-7, with unresolved D. V lost 4 bases and J 6 bases, leaving 16 bases between the germline ends. The CDR3 runs 14 residues. Germline V gives CDR1 MDHEN, CDR2 SYDVKM. The chain's CDR3 is CASSSLAPDTEQYF. Here the CDR3 DNA reads TGTGCCAGCAGTTCCCTGGCCCCAGACACCGAGCAGTACTTC.

This clone showed up just once. V and J are TRBV12-3 or TRBV12-4 and TRBJ1-1, with D maybe TRBD1 (5 bases). V shed 7 bases and J shed 1 base, with 10 bases lying between them. The CDR3 has 13 residues. DNA for the CDR3: TGTGCCAGCACCCCTGGACAGAACACTGAAGCTTTCTTT. This sequence encodes CASTPGQNTEAFF.

The chain has TRBV9 and TRBJ1-1, with D maybe TRBD1 (6 bases). This CDR3 contains 14 residues. Germline V gives CDR1 SGDLS, CDR2 YYNGEE. Trimming took 0 bases from V and 4 from J, leaving 10 bases between them. CDR3 DNA sequence: TGTGCCAGCAGCGTAGCCGGGGGGCCCACTGAAGCTTTCTTT. Translating it yields CASSVAGGPTEAFF.

The gene calls are TRBV28 and TRBJ1-1; maybe TRBD1 (6 bases). The CDR3 is 12 amino acids. The V gene lost 3 bases and the J gene lost 5 bases, with 7 bases spanning the gap. Germline CDR1 and CDR2: MDHEN and SYDVKM. The CDR3: CASSFTGTEAFF. The CDR3 coding sequence is TGTGCCAGCAGTTTCACAGGGACTGAAGCTTTCTTT. The full variable domain, in which reference TRBV28 and TRBJ1-1 provide the parts outside the CDR3, is DVKVTQSSRYLVKRTGEKVFLECVQDMDHENMFWYRQDPGLGLRLIYFSYDVKMKEKGDIPEGYSVSREKKERFSLILESASTNQTSMYLCASSFTGTEAFFGQGTRLTVV.

This clone has only one observation. The sample contains more than one DNA sequence encoding this CDR3. The rearrangement uses TRBV19 and TRBJ2-7, with 11 bases aligning to TRBD2. There are 16 residues in the CDR3. Per germline, CDR1 LNHDA and CDR2 SQIVND (reference sequence). The trim removed 2 bases at V and 4 bases at J, leaving 7 bases unmatched. CDR3 nucleotides: TGTGCCAGTAGTATAAGGGAGACTAGCGGGGATTACGAGCAGTACTTC. It specifies CASSIRETSGDYEQYF.

The V and J genes are TRBV27 and TRBJ1-2; 7 positions match TRBD1. Germline lookup yields CDR1 MNHEY and CDR2 SMNVEV (reference sequence). Unmatched junction bases numbered 4, after V lost 4 bases and J lost 5 bases. The CDR3 contains 13 residues. The CDR3 DNA reads TGTGCCAGCAGTTCCCGGGACAGTTATGGCTACACCTTC. This codes for CASSSRDSYGYTF.

This chain links TRBV28 with TRBJ2-5, with a possible D match to TRBD2 (6 bases). The CDR3 runs to 14 residues. V was trimmed by 4 bases and J by 1 base, leaving 10 bases between them. The germline gives CDR1 MDHEN, CDR2 SYDVKM. CDR3 bases: TGTGCCAGCAGTTCCGTAGCGGTCCAAGAGACCCAGTACTTC. Its protein is CASSSVAVQETQYF.

The chain recombines TRBV9 with TRBJ1-5; D may be TRBD1 (5 bases). The CDR3 is 14 residues long. Trimming cost V 5 bases and J 0 bases, with 9 bases left between them. Looked up from germline, CDR1 is SGDLS and CDR2 is YYNGEE. The CDR3 is CASSRGVSNQPQHF. The CDR3 bases are TGTGCCAGCAGTCGGGGGGTTAGCAATCAGCCCCAGCATTTT.

This clone was seen only a few times. V is TRBV7-2 and J is TRBJ1-6; 7 bases are a match to TRBD1. From germline, CDR1 is SGHTA and CDR2 FQGNSA. The ends lost 1 base at V and 9 bases at J; junction bases unmatched: 9. The CDR3 extends over 16 amino acids. CDR3 protein: CASSLVPGQTGSPLHF. CDR3 nucleotide sequence: TGTGCCAGCAGCTTAGTACCGGGACAGACTGGTTCACCCCTCCACTTT.

The J gene is TRBJ1-2, the V gene TRBV30; TRBD1 matches 9 bases. In germline, CDR1 is GTSNPN, CDR2 SVGIG (reference sequence). The junction had 3 bases not matched to a gene; V was cut back by 0 bases and J by 7 bases. There are 13 residues in the CDR3. In DNA, the CDR3 is TGTGCCTGGAGTGTACAGGGGGCCGGTGGCTACACCTTC. As protein: CAWSVQGAGGYTF.

This clone was counted a few times. V is TRBV6-1 and J is TRBJ2-2; TRBD2 matches at 14 bases. Germline trimming cut 4 bases from V and 6 bases from J; bases unmatched to any gene: 10. The CDR3 contains 18 residues. CDR1 MNHNS and CDR2 SASEGT come from the germline V gene. The DNA for the CDR3 is TGTGCCAGCAGTGGACCCAGGACTAGCGGGAGGACTCCCGGGGAGCTGTTTTTT. Amino acids: CASSGPRTSGRTPGELFF.

This sequence joins TRBV28 and TRBJ1-1; perhaps TRBD1 as D (5 bases). Trimming shortened V by 1 base and J by 3 bases, and 15 bases separated the two germline ends. Germline CDR1 reads MDHEN; CDR2 reads SYDVKM. There are 16 residues in the CDR3. This CDR3 is CASSLLVIRVDTEAFF. The CDR3, as DNA: TGTGCCAGCAGTTTATTGGTTATCAGGGTAGACACTGAAGCTTTCTTT. Full variable domain (rest looked up from reference TRBV28 and TRBJ1-1): DVKVTQSSRYLVKRTGEKVFLECVQDMDHENMFWYRQDPGLGLRLIYFSYDVKMKEKGDIPEGYSVSREKKERFSLILESASTNQTSMYLCASSLLVIRVDTEAFFGQGTRLTVV.

The chain uses TRBV7-8 and TRBJ2-1; 10 bases align to TRBD1. The CDR3 totals 16 residues. Germline assignment: CDR1 SGHVS and CDR2 FQNEAQ. The V and J ends lost 4 bases and 5 bases, in that order; junction bases with no gene match: 8. CDR3 sequence: CASSSKAGTGDNEQFF. The CDR3 DNA reads as TGTGCCAGCAGCTCCAAGGCCGGGACAGGGGACAATGAGCAGTTCTTC. The full variable domain, its missing parts supplied by reference TRBV7-8 and TRBJ2-1, is GAGVSQSPRYKVAKRGQDVALRCDPISGHVSLFWYQQALGQGPEFLTYFQNEAQLDKSGLPSDRFFAERPEGSVSTLKIQRTQQEDSAVYLCASSSKAGTGDNEQFFGPGTRLTVL.

The V and J genes are TRBV20-1 and TRBJ2-3; the D is unclear. Between the trimmed V and J ends, which lost 2 bases and 6 bases, there was a span of 6 bases. The germline CDR1 and CDR2 sequences are DFQATT and SNEGSKA (reference sequence). The CDR3 covers 11 residues. CDR3 loop: CSARLGDTQYF. The CDR3 DNA is TGCAGTGCTAGACTGGGCGATACGCAGTATTTT.

The chain joins TRBV19 to TRBJ1-2; D possibly corresponds to TRBD1 (5 bases). This CDR3 comprises 13 residues. The germline CDR1 and CDR2 sequences are LNHDA and SQIVND (reference sequence). V was shortened by 7 bases and J by 8 bases, with 17 bases between the two germline ends. This CDR3 is CASTLEQGTGYTF. CDR3 DNA: TGTGCCAGTACCTTGGAGCAGGGAACGGGCTACACCTTC. The variable domain in full, completed from reference TRBV19 and TRBJ1-2, reads DGGITQSPKYLFRKEGQNVTLSCEQNLNHDAMYWYRQDPGQGLRLIYYSQIVNDFQKGDIAEGYSVSREKKESFPLTVTSAQKNPTAFYLCASTLEQGTGYTFGSGTRLTVV.